The next 10 T cell receptor beta chains were all read from a single sample in a study of T-cell memory formation after mild COVID-19. TCRdb re-called the 5' RACE reads with MiXCR, one entry per CDR3 protein. The sample has approximately 230,000 distinct CDR3 sequences; over 15% are singletons. The sequenced sample was PBMCs or a T cell subset sorted from them (not recorded which). These receptors came from a man younger than 30 who had mild COVID-19 (a few samples of this study predate the infection). Cell type and time point are not known.

This clonotype has a count of ten or more. The chain joins TRBV12-3 or TRBV12-4 to TRBJ1-4, with 8 bases lining up with TRBD1. The CDR3 is 14 amino acids. Trimming cost V 6 bases and J 8 bases; bases outside gene matches: 8. CDR3 in DNA: TGTGCCAGCAGCCCGACAGGGGTAGTGGAAAAACTGTTTTTT. This translates into CASSPTGVVEKLFF.

The chain links TRBV20-1 to TRBJ1-1, with D possibly matching TRBD1 (5 bases). The germline V gene encodes CDR1 DFQATT and CDR2 SNEGSKA (reference sequence). This CDR3 has 9 amino acids. As DNA, the CDR3 is TGCGGGGCCTCGAGTGAAGCTTTCTTT. Translation: CGASSEAFF.

The sample holds a few counts of this clonotype. This sequence joins TRBV29-1 and TRBJ2-3; D not certain. Germline V gene lookup returns CDR1 SQVTM and CDR2 ANQGSEA. This CDR3 has 13 amino acids. Trimming took 7 bases from V and 0 from J, leaving 11 bases between them. The CDR3 loop reads CSGGGVSTDTQYF. The CDR3 nucleotides read TGCAGCGGGGGTGGGGTGAGCACAGATACGCAGTATTTT.

The chain recombines TRBV20-1 with TRBJ2-3, with D possibly matching TRBD2 (6 bases). Germline CDR1 is DFQATT and CDR2 is SNEGSKA (reference sequence). CDR3 length equals 14 residues. The V end lost 6 bases, the J end lost 5 bases, and 18 bases lay between the germline ends. The CDR3 is CSAHYGASEDTQYF. CDR3 DNA sequence: TGCAGTGCCCACTATGGCGCTAGCGAAGATACGCAGTATTTT.

This clonotype was seen a handful of times. The CDR3 loop reads CASSQQSMVNTEAFF. CDR3 nucleotide sequence: TGTGCCAGCAGCCAACAGTCTATGGTGAACACTGAAGCTTTCTTT. The chain combines TRBV3-1 with TRBJ1-1; no reliable D call. V dropped 2 bases and J dropped 0 bases, with 10 bases sitting between them. CDR1 LGHDT and CDR2 YNNKEL come from the germline V gene (reference sequence). This CDR3 has 15 residues.

This clonotype has more than one count but fewer than ten. This chain connects TRBV7-2 to TRBJ2-7; D is undetermined. The CDR3 sequence is 13 residues long. Between the trimmed V and J ends, which lost 4 bases and 0 bases, there was a span of 7 bases. Germline-derived CDR1 and CDR2 are SGHTA and FQGNSA. The CDR3 here is CASSSVSSYEQYF. In DNA form, the CDR3 reads TGTGCCAGCAGCTCTGTTAGCTCCTACGAGCAGTACTTC.

This clonotype showed up just a few times. V and J are TRBV7-2 and TRBJ1-1; D is unresolved. The germline CDR1 and CDR2 sequences are SGHTA and FQGNSA. Trimming removed 5 bases from V and 0 bases from J, with 10 bases in between. This CDR3 is built from 14 residues. CDR3 sequence: CASSRLPVNTEAFF. CDR3 nucleotide sequence: TGTGCCAGCAGCCGGCTCCCGGTGAACACTGAAGCTTTCTTT. The variable domain in full, completed from reference TRBV7-2 and TRBJ1-1, reads GAGVSQSPSNKVTEKGKDVELRCDPISGHTALYWYRQSLGQGLEFLIYFQGNSAPDKSGLPSDRFSAERTGGSVSTLTIQRTQQEDSAVYLCASSRLPVNTEAFFGQGTRLTVV.

This clonotype was recorded a few times. The chain is built from TRBV7-2 and TRBJ1-1; no definite D call. Per germline, CDR1 SGHTA and CDR2 FQGNSA. The CDR3 has 14 amino acids. V was shortened by 2 bases and J by 4 bases, with 11 bases between the two germline ends. DNA of the CDR3: TGTGCCAGCAGCTTAAGAAAGCTGGGCACTGAAGCTTTCTTT. Encoded protein: CASSLRKLGTEAFF.

The V and J genes are TRBV5-1 and TRBJ2-3; 8 bases are shared with TRBD2. The junction had 9 bases not matched to a gene; V was cut back by 3 bases and J by 6 bases. This CDR3 region has 15 residues. Germline values: CDR1 SGHRS, CDR2 YFSETQ. The DNA of the CDR3 is TGCGCCAGCAGCTGGCGGGGGGCGGTGGAGGATACGCAGTATTTT. Its translation is CASSWRGAVEDTQYF.

This clonotype was seen only once. This chain links TRBV20-1 with TRBJ1-2; 8 bases map to TRBD1. The ends lost 0 bases at V and 5 bases at J; junction bases unmatched: 5. Per the germline V gene, CDR1 is DFQATT and CDR2 is SNEGSKA (reference sequence). The CDR3 spans 14 residues. The CDR3 protein is CSAREQGAGYGYTF. The DNA for the CDR3 is TGCAGTGCTAGAGAGCAGGGGGCTGGGTATGGCTACACCTTC.